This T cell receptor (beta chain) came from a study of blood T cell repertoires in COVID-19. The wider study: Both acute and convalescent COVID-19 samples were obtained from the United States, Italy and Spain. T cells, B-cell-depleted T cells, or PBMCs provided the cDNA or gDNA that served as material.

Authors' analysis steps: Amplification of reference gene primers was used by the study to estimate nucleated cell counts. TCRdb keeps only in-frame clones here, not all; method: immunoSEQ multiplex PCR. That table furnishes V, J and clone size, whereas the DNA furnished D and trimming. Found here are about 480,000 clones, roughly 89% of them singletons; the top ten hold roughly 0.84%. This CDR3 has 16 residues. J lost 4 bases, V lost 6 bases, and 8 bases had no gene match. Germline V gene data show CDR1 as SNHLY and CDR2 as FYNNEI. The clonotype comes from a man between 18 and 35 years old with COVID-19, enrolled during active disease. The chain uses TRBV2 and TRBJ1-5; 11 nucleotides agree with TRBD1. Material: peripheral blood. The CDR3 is CASSGTGGIKNQPQHF. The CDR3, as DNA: TGTGCCAGCAGCGGGACAGGGGGGATAAAAAATCAGCCCCAGCATTTT. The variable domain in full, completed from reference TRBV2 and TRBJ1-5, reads EPEVTQTPSHQVTQMGQEVILRCVPISNHLYFYWYRQILGQKVEFLVSFYNNEISEKSEIFDDQFSVERPDGSNFTLKIRSTKLEDSAMYFCASSGTGGIKNQPQHFGDGTRLSIL.